This T cell receptor beta chain came from a study of technical replicates of blood from a handful of donors. Assay used: immunoSEQ multiplex PCR; TCRdb lists only in-frame clones, some missing. The sample contains about 68,000 clones, less than 98% of which appear only once. The source of this sequence is a human donor in good health. The sequencing sample was made of T cells isolated from PBMCs.

The CDR3 region has the DNA TGTGCCTGGGGAGGACTAGCGGGAGCGAAGACCCAGTACTTC. It specifies CAWGGLAGAKTQYF. The chain recombines TRBV30 with TRBJ2-5; 13 nucleotides match TRBD2. V shed 5 bases and J 6 bases; nucleotides not matched to a gene: 6. This CDR3 is built from 14 residues. Germline assignment: CDR1 GTSNPN and CDR2 SVGIG (reference sequence). The variable domain in full, with the rest retrieved from reference TRBV30 and TRBJ2-5, is SQTIHQWPATLVQPVGSPLSLECTVEGTSNPNLYWYRQAAGRGLQLLFYSVGIGQISSEVPQNLSASRPQDRQFILSSKKLLLSDSGFYLCAWGGLAGAKTQYFGPGTRLLVL.